One and the same sample provided the 24 T cell receptor beta chains below, sequenced in a study of T cell responses to AZD1222 COVID-19 vaccine. The data were produced by immunoSEQ multiplex PCR, yet TCRdb's version contains in-frame clones alone and is incomplete. The data hold some 84,000 clones, with around 85% observed a single time. Here the sequenced sample was peripheral blood, taken on day 0 of AZD1222 vaccination. The receptors were gathered from an adult in good health.

V and J are TRBV20-1 and TRBJ1-4; D might be TRBD1 (5 bases). The CDR3 sequence is 11 residues long. Germline V gene sequence: CDR1 DFQATT, CDR2 SNEGSKA (reference sequence). V shed 6 bases and J shed 8 bases, with 10 bases lying between them. As DNA, the CDR3 is TGCAGTGCGGGGGATTGGGAAAAACTGTTTTTT. Translating gives CSAGDWEKLFF.

The V and J genes are TRBV19 and TRBJ2-3, with D maybe TRBD2 (5 bases). The V end lost 7 bases, the J end lost 4 bases, and 21 bases lay between the germline ends. The CDR3 length is 16 residues. In germline, CDR1 is LNHDA, CDR2 SQIVND (reference sequence). CDR3 residues: CASKPHTGNWADTQYF. In DNA, the CDR3 is TGTGCCAGTAAGCCCCACACGGGGAATTGGGCAGATACGCAGTATTTT.

This clone appeared a single time. At the DNA level, this CDR3 is encoded by other sequences in the same sample as well. V is TRBV5-1 and J is TRBJ2-3, with unresolved D. The V and J ends lost 0 bases and 4 bases respectively, with 0 bases between them. CDR3 length: 11 amino acids. CDR1 and CDR2 from the germline V gene are SGHRS and YFSETQ. Here the CDR3 reads CASSLADTQYF. The CDR3 DNA reads TGCGCCAGCAGCTTGGCAGATACGCAGTATTTT.

This sequence joins TRBV11-2 and TRBJ1-4; 8 nucleotides agree with TRBD1. CDR1 and CDR2 from the germline V gene are SGHAT and FQNNGV. The V and J ends lost 8 bases and 3 bases, in that order; junction bases with no gene match: 5. The CDR3 spans 14 residues. In nucleotides, the CDR3 is TGTGCCAGCGGACAGGGTCTGGCTAATGAAAAACTGTTTTTT. As protein: CASGQGLANEKLFF.

Only a few counts were recorded for this clone. The chain carries TRBV12-3 or TRBV12-4 and TRBJ2-1; D could derive from TRBD1 or TRBD2 (5 bases each). The CDR3 covers 13 residues. The V end was cut by 4 bases, the J end by 11 bases, with 15 bases between. The CDR3 sequence: CASSYEGWGKQFF. Written as DNA, the CDR3 is TGTGCCAGCAGTTACGAGGGATGGGGCAAGCAGTTCTTC.

The chain carries TRBV19 and TRBJ1-5; unclear D gene. V lost 1 base and J lost 3, with 13 bases in between. The CDR3 spans 16 residues. The germline V gene encodes CDR1 LNHDA and CDR2 SQIVND (reference sequence). CDR3 protein: CASSIVPPIYNQPQHF. The CDR3 region has the DNA TGTGCCAGTAGTATAGTGCCCCCGATTTACAATCAGCCCCAGCATTTT. Drawing the rest from reference TRBV19 and TRBJ1-5, the complete variable domain is DGGITQSPKYLFRKEGQNVTLSCEQNLNHDAMYWYRQDPGQGLRLIYYSQIVNDFQKGDIAEGYSVSREKKESFPLTVTSAQKNPTAFYLCASSIVPPIYNQPQHFGDGTRLSIL.

Only one count was recorded for this clone. The chain combines TRBV6-5 with TRBJ1-1; possibly TRBD1 for D (5 bases). The CDR3 sequence is 13 residues long. Per the germline V gene, CDR1 is MNHEY and CDR2 is SVGAGI. V lost 5 bases, J lost 5 bases, and 12 bases lay in between. The CDR3 loop reads CASSQQGGTEAFF. The CDR3 nucleotides are TGTGCCAGCAGTCAGCAGGGTGGTACTGAAGCTTTCTTT.

The chain combines TRBV6-6 with TRBJ2-5; D is possibly TRBD2 (7 bases). There are 14 residues in the CDR3. Germline lookup yields CDR1 MNHNY and CDR2 SVGAGI (reference sequence). V was cut by 7 bases and J by 1 base, with 13 bases left in between. The CDR3 coding sequence is TGTGCCAGCACCCAGGGGAGGGCCCAAGAGACCCAGTACTTC. It translates to CASTQGRAQETQYF.

This sequence joins TRBV28 and TRBJ1-2; maybe TRBD1 (6 bases). Germline CDR1 MDHEN, CDR2 SYDVKM. Trimming shortened V by 5 bases and J by 0 bases, and 13 bases separated the two germline ends. The CDR3 contains 15 residues. Here the CDR3 reads CASSPLGQPNYGYTF. The CDR3 bases are TGTGCCAGCAGTCCTCTCGGACAGCCTAACTATGGCTACACCTTC.

This chain uses TRBV19 with TRBJ1-2; TRBD1 matches at 8 bases. This CDR3 is 16 amino acids long. CDR1 is LNHDA, CDR2 SQIVND, per germline (reference sequence). Trimming removed 6 bases from V and 2 bases from J; junction bases left unmatched: 11. The CDR3 spells CASSNLGQAKNYGYTF. The CDR3 bases are TGTGCCAGTAGCAACCTGGGACAGGCGAAGAACTATGGCTACACCTTC.

V usage is TRBV9 and J usage is TRBJ2-2; possibly TRBD2 for D (5 bases). CDR3 length: 16 residues. Germline V gene lookup returns CDR1 SGDLS and CDR2 YYNGEE. V lost 0 bases to trimming and J lost 0 bases, with 9 bases between them. The CDR3 spells CASSVVSGPNTGELFF. DNA for the CDR3: TGTGCCAGCAGCGTAGTGAGCGGCCCGAACACCGGGGAGCTGTTTTTT.

This clone was seen once. The rearrangement uses TRBV7-3 and TRBJ2-5; 10 bases match TRBD1. J lost 0 bases, V lost 5 bases, and 9 bases had no gene match. The CDR3 has 17 residues. From germline, CDR1 is SGHTA and CDR2 FQGTGA. CDR3 residues: CASSASYGTGDQETQYF. For the CDR3, the DNA is TGTGCCAGCAGCGCCTCGTACGGGACAGGGGACCAAGAGACCCAGTACTTC.

This clone came up a few times. The genes are TRBV19 and TRBJ1-5; D not resolved. CDR1 and CDR2 (germline): LNHDA, SQIVND (reference sequence). The CDR3 extends over 16 amino acids. V lost 3 bases, J lost 6 bases, and 18 bases lay in between. The CDR3 DNA sequence: TGTGCCAGTAGTATTACTCCTGGTCTCTCGGGTCAGCCCCAGCATTTT. Protein: CASSITPGLSGQPQHF.

This sequence joins TRBV28 and TRBJ1-4, with D uncertain. Germline CDR1 and CDR2: MDHEN and SYDVKM. This CDR3 spans 14 amino acids. V was shortened by 3 bases and J by 5 bases, with 10 bases between the two germline ends. CDR3 sequence: CASSLVEANEKLFF. The CDR3 coding sequence is TGTGCCAGCAGTTTGGTGGAAGCGAATGAAAAACTGTTTTTT.

J is TRBJ2-1 and V is TRBV29-1, with 7 bases aligning to TRBD2. Germline V gene lookup returns CDR1 SQVTM and CDR2 ANQGSEA. Trimming removed 3 bases from V and 6 bases from J; junction bases left unmatched: 11. This CDR3 spans 15 amino acids. This CDR3 is CSVDEDLSGFNEQFF. CDR3 nucleotide sequence: TGCAGCGTTGATGAGGATCTTAGCGGGTTCAATGAGCAGTTCTTC.

The J gene is TRBJ2-1, the V gene TRBV3-1 (or the pseudogene TRBV3-2), with D perhaps TRBD2 (6 bases). The germline V and J ends were trimmed by 4 bases and 9 bases, with 13 bases remaining between them. The length of the CDR3 is 13 residues. The germline CDR1 and CDR2 sequences are LGHDT and YNNKEL (reference sequence). CDR3 sequence: CASSPRGYGEQFF. CDR3 nucleotide sequence: TGTGCCAGCAGCCCCCGGGGGTACGGTGAGCAGTTCTTC.

The chain employs TRBV27 and TRBJ1-1, with D possibly being TRBD1 (6 bases). Trimming took 3 bases from V and 0 from J, leaving 8 bases between them. The CDR3 length is 14 residues. Germline CDR1 MNHEY, CDR2 SMNVEV (reference sequence). Here the CDR3 reads CASSLRGVNTEAFF. DNA of the CDR3: TGTGCCAGCAGTTTGAGGGGGGTGAACACTGAAGCTTTCTTT.

CDR3 loop: CASTRDPEGRSGANVLTF. The CDR3 bases are TGTGCCAGCACCCGGGATCCCGAAGGTAGGAGTGGGGCCAACGTCCTGACTTTC. The chain joins TRBV25-1 to TRBJ2-6; maybe TRBD2 (5 bases). CDR1 is MGHDK, CDR2 SYGVNS, per germline. V was pared by 7 bases and J by 3 bases, with 22 bases between. This CDR3 comprises 18 residues.

The CDR3 DNA is TGTGCCATCAGTGAGATGGGGGGCTCCTATAATTCACCCCTCCACTTT. This translates into CAISEMGGSYNSPLHF. The chain is built from TRBV10-3 and TRBJ1-6; possibly TRBD1 for D (5 bases). The CDR3 has 16 residues. CDR1 and CDR2 from the germline V gene are ENHRY and SYGVKD. The ends were cut back, 2 bases at V and 0 bases at J, with 8 bases in the middle.

This clone was observed a few times. The genes are TRBV2 and TRBJ1-5; D is perhaps TRBD1 (6 bases). Germline loops: CDR1 SNHLY, CDR2 FYNNEI. V lost 4 bases and J lost 2, with 12 bases in between. This CDR3 has 15 amino acids. The CDR3 reads CASSAGVGGNQPQHF. The CDR3 bases are TGTGCCAGCAGTGCAGGGGTAGGTGGCAATCAGCCCCAGCATTTT.

This clone was recorded once. The chain combines TRBV3-1 (or the pseudogene TRBV3-2) with TRBJ1-1; D remains ambiguous. Between the trimmed V and J ends, which lost 0 bases and 4 bases, there was a span of 9 bases. This CDR3 has 14 residues. Per germline, CDR1 LGHDT and CDR2 YNNKEL (reference sequence). This CDR3 is CASSQEPGVTEAFF. The CDR3 DNA reads as TGTGCCAGCAGCCAAGAACCTGGGGTCACTGAAGCTTTCTTT.

This chain uses TRBV28 with TRBJ2-7, with 11 bases that match TRBD2. CDR3 length equals 15 residues. With V trimmed by 7 bases and J by 3 bases, 8 bases remained unmatched. The germline V gene encodes CDR1 MDHEN and CDR2 SYDVKM. In DNA form, the CDR3 reads TGTGCCAGCACCTCTGGGACTAGCGGATTCTACGAGCAGTACTTC. Amino acids: CASTSGTSGFYEQYF. The full variable domain, completed using reference TRBV28 and TRBJ2-7, is DVKVTQSSRYLVKRTGEKVFLECVQDMDHENMFWYRQDPGLGLRLIYFSYDVKMKEKGDIPEGYSVSREKKERFSLILESASTNQTSMYLCASTSGTSGFYEQYFGPGTRLTVT.

The CDR3 protein is CASSSGTANEKLFF. CDR3 coding DNA: TGTGCCAGCAGCTCCGGGACAGCTAATGAAAAACTGTTTTTT. The chain links TRBV7-2 to TRBJ1-4; 7 bases map to TRBD1. This CDR3 contains 14 residues. Germline lookup yields CDR1 SGHTA and CDR2 FQGNSA. V lost 4 bases, J lost 3 bases, and 2 bases stayed unmatched. Full variable domain (outside the CDR3, taken from reference TRBV7-2 and TRBJ1-4): GAGVSQSPSNKVTEKGKDVELRCDPISGHTALYWYRQSLGQGLEFLIYFQGNSAPDKSGLPSDRFSAERTGGSVSTLTIQRTQQEDSAVYLCASSSGTANEKLFFGSGTQLSVL.

V is TRBV28 and J is TRBJ1-5; D is ambiguous. The CDR3 is made up of 14 amino acids. V shed 7 bases and J shed 0 bases, with 10 bases lying between them. Germline values: CDR1 MDHEN, CDR2 SYDVKM. The CDR3 spells CASTPTLSNQPQHF. CDR3 DNA sequence: TGTGCCAGCACCCCGACACTTAGCAATCAGCCCCAGCATTTT.